This TCR beta chain was retrieved from a study of vaccination and CD4 T cells after COVID-19. Study as a whole: Drawing of post-COVID samples took place a median around 110 days after diagnosis (range 35 to 161). For post-vaccine samples, collection took place a median roughly 72 days after dose two, ranging from 14 to 241.

Cultured CD4+ T cells had their DNA profiled by the Oncomine TCR Beta short-read assay. Each CDR3 protein is one row after TCRdb ran MiXCR on the PCR reads. Among about 12,000 distinct CDR3 sequences listed, 20% to 25% were seen once. The treatment: roughly 11-day PBMC culture with coronavirus spike peptide pools or control peptides (ViraFEST assay). Days 3 and 7 saw half the medium swapped for fresh IL-2 medium. After removal of 4 bases from V and 5 bases from J, the junction contained 9 bases not matched to a gene. The CDR3 runs to 15 residues. Germline V gene data show CDR1 as MGHDK and CDR2 as SYGVNS. There are a few counts of this clonotype. Its antigen remains unidentified.

The origin of this receptor is a human donor who received a COVID-19 vaccine. Source: CD4+ T cells from blood, cultured in vitro, taken before SARS-CoV-2 vaccination. V usage is TRBV25-1 and J usage is TRBJ2-5; the match to TRBD1 covers 8 bases. In DNA, the CDR3 is TGTGCCAGCAGTGCTCCCCAGGGGGCTGGGGAGACCCAGTACTTC. Translating gives CASSAPQGAGETQYF. The variable domain in full, with the rest retrieved from reference TRBV25-1 and TRBJ2-5, is EADIYQTPRYLVIGTGKKITLECSQTMGHDKMYWYQQDPGMELHLIHYSYGVNSTEKGDLSSESTVSRIRTEHFPLTLESARPSHTSQYLCASSAPQGAGETQYFGPGTRLLVL.